What follows are 12 T cell receptor beta chains derived from one specimen sequenced in a study of blood T cell repertoires in COVID-19. Profiled with immunoSEQ multiplex PCR; TCRdb holds only in-frame clones, not every one. Altogether roughly 23,000 clones are present, around nine tenths being singletons, with the ten largest covering approximately 5.8%. The sequenced material came from peripheral blood. These receptors all come from a woman of 80 years or more with active COVID-19.

This clone was found once. The J gene is TRBJ2-1, the V gene TRBV5-1; 13 bases line up with TRBD2. There are 16 residues in the CDR3. V lost 1 base, J lost 7 bases, and 5 bases stayed unmatched. The V gene's germline CDR1 is SGHRS and CDR2 YFSETQ. CDR3 sequence reads: CASSLSGLAGINEQFF. Written as DNA, the CDR3 is TGCGCCAGCAGCTTGTCGGGACTAGCGGGGATTAATGAGCAGTTCTTC.

V is TRBV6-6 and J is TRBJ1-1, with 7 bases aligning to TRBD1. Germline CDR1 MNHNY, CDR2 SVGAGI (reference sequence). Unmatched junction bases numbered 13, after V lost 7 bases and J lost 5 bases. This CDR3 contains 15 residues. The CDR3 nucleotides are TGTGCCAGCAAGAAAGACAGGCAGACAGGGACTGAAGCTTTCTTT. Amino acid sequence: CASKKDRQTGTEAFF.

The V gene is TRBV7-6, the J gene TRBJ2-3, with 9 bases that match TRBD2. Germline loops: CDR1 SGHVS, CDR2 FNYEAQ. Germline trimming cut 5 bases from V and 10 bases from J; bases unmatched to any gene: 16. The CDR3 length is 16 residues. DNA of the CDR3: TGTGCCAGCAGCCTGAGCGGGGGGTCCCACCCGCCCGCGCAGTATTTT. Protein sequence: CASSLSGGSHPPAQYF.

The chain links TRBV30 to TRBJ2-7, with 9 bases lining up with TRBD1. Germline lookup yields CDR1 GTSNPN and CDR2 SVGIG (reference sequence). Losses at the gene ends were 3 bases for V and 4 bases for J; bases not matched to a gene: 1. The CDR3 has 12 residues. CDR3 nucleotides: TGTGCCTGGAGGGACAGGGGTTACGAGCAGTACTTC. Its translation is CAWRDRGYEQYF.

The chain recombines TRBV6-6 with TRBJ1-2; 7 nucleotides align to TRBD1. V was clipped by 5 bases and J by 8 bases; unmatched bases: 8. The CDR3 extends over 13 amino acids. The germline V gene has CDR1 MNHNY and CDR2 SVGAGI (reference sequence). CDR3 coding DNA: TGTGCCAGCAGTGGCTCAGGGGGTAGGGGCTACACCTTC. It codes for CASSGSGGRGYTF.

The V and J genes are TRBV4-3 and TRBJ2-7, with a tentative D call TRBD1 (6 bases). Trimming took 4 bases from V and 4 from J, leaving 11 bases between them. The germline V gene has CDR1 LGHNA and CDR2 YSLEER. The CDR3 spans 13 residues. DNA for the CDR3: TGCGCCAGCAGCCGCGTGCAGGGGTACGAGCAGTACTTC. This codes for CASSRVQGYEQYF.

The rearrangement uses TRBV23-1 and TRBJ2-7; 7 nucleotides line up with TRBD1. TRBV23-1 is an open reading frame, and its role is uncertain. The trim removed 0 bases at V and 0 bases at J, leaving 20 bases unmatched. The CDR3 has 21 residues. The CDR3 coding sequence is TGCGCCAGCAGTCAATCCCCGGTGCGGACAGGCACAGGGGTCCCCTCCTACGAGCAGTACTTC. Protein: CASSQSPVRTGTGVPSYEQYF.

This chain uses TRBV23-1 with TRBJ2-7; maybe TRBD2 (6 bases). TRBV23-1 falls under the ORF class, with uncertain function. The ends were cut back, 2 bases at V and 4 bases at J, with 15 bases in the middle. The CDR3 is 15 amino acids. The CDR3 spells CASSQEAKGRYEQYF. Written as DNA, the CDR3 is TGCGCCAGCAGTCAAGAGGCGAAGGGGAGGTACGAGCAGTACTTC.

The V and J genes are TRBV5-1 and TRBJ2-1, with 8 positions matching TRBD1. V gave up 4 bases and J gave up 9 bases; unmatched junction bases: 6. Germline CDR1 reads SGHRS; CDR2 reads YFSETQ. The CDR3 sequence is 13 residues long. This chain's CDR3 is CASSPAGGLEQFF. CDR3 DNA: TGCGCCAGCAGCCCCGCAGGGGGCCTTGAGCAGTTCTTC.

CDR3 loop: CASSPTRDGREKLFF. The DNA for the CDR3 is TGTGCCAGCAGCCCCACGCGTGACGGGAGGGAAAAACTGTTTTTT. The rearrangement uses TRBV5-4 and TRBJ1-4; the D is unclear. From germline, CDR1 is SGHNT and CDR2 YYREEE (reference sequence). The length of the CDR3 is 15 residues. Trimming took off 4 bases at V and 8 bases at J, with 18 bases between the two ends. Full variable domain (missing parts from reference TRBV5-4 and TRBJ1-4): ETGVTQSPTHLIKTRGQQVTLRCSSQSGHNTVSWYQQALGQGPQFIFQYYREEENGRGNFPPRFSGLQFPNYSSELNVNALELDDSALYLCASSPTRDGREKLFFGSGTQLSVL.

This clone was detected only a few times. This rearrangement joins TRBV7-2 to TRBJ2-7, with 7 nucleotides matching TRBD1. CDR1 SGHTA and CDR2 FQGNSA come from the germline V gene. After removal of 4 bases from V and 4 bases from J, the junction contained 10 bases not matched to a gene. This CDR3 contains 15 residues. CDR3 residues: CASSWKTGSVYEQYF. The DNA for the CDR3 is TGTGCCAGCAGCTGGAAGACAGGGTCCGTGTACGAGCAGTACTTC.

The rearrangement uses TRBV6-5 and TRBJ1-5; the D is unclear. Germline V CDR1 and CDR2: MNHEY, SVGAGI. CDR3 length: 13 amino acids. The ends were cut back, 0 bases at V and 10 bases at J, with 10 bases in the middle. CDR3: CASSYSEGGPQHF. The CDR3 DNA reads TGTGCCAGCAGTTACTCTGAGGGAGGCCCCCAGCATTTT.